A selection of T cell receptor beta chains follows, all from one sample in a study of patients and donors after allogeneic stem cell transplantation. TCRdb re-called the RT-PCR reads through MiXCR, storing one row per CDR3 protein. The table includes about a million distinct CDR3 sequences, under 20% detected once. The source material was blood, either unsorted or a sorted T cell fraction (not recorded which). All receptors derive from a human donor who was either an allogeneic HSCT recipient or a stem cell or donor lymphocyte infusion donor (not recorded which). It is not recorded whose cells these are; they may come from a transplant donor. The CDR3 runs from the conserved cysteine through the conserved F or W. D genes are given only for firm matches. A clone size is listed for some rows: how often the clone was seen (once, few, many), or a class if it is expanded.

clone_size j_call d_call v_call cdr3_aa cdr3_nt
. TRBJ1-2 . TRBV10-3 CAISESPGSNYGYTF TGTGCCATCAGTGAGTCCCCAGGATCTAACTATGGCTACACCTTC
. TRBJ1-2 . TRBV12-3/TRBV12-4 CASSFRMGYTF TGTGCCAGCAGTTTTCGTATGGGCTACACCTTC
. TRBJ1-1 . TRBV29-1 CSVEGWSGKGTEAFF TGCAGCGTTGAAGGATGGAGCGGCAAAGGGACTGAAGCTTTCTTT
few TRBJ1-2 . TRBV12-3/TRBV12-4 CASTPTRGSDYGYTF TGTGCCAGCACCCCCACCCGGGGCTCGGACTATGGCTACACCTTC
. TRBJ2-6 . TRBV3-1 CASGRIHSGANVLTF TGTGCCAGCGGACGGATCCACTCTGGGGCCAACGTCCTGACTTTC
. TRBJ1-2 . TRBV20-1 CSARRDYGYTF TGCAGTGCCAGGCGGGACTATGGCTACACCTTC
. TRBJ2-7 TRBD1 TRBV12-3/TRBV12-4 CASSLMGQGIYEQYF TGTGCCAGCAGTTTAATGGGACAGGGGATTTACGAGCAGTACTTC
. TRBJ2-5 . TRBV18 CASSPNSGGAQYF TGTGCCAGCTCACCCAACTCTGGAGGGGCCCAGTACTTC
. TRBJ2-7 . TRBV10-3 CAKGSGVDEQYF TGTGCCAAAGGGTCCGGGGTGGACGAGCAGTACTTC
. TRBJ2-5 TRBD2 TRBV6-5 CASSYSSALAGGQETQYF TGTGCCAGCAGTTACTCGTCTGCCCTAGCGGGGGGCCAAGAGACCCAGTACTTC
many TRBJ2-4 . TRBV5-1 CASSLERMGTNVQYF TGCGCCAGCAGCTTGGAGAGGATGGGAACTAACGTTCAGTACTTC
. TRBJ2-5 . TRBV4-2 CASSQPGAPETQYF TGTGCCAGCAGCCAACCGGGAGCACCGGAGACCCAGTACTTC
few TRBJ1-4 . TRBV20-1 CSALKQGTNEKLFF TGCAGTGCCCTGAAACAGGGCACTAATGAAAAACTGTTTTTT
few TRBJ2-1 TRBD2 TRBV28 CASRGGRRNNEQFF TGTGCCAGCAGGGGGGGGAGGCGCAACAATGAGCAGTTCTTC
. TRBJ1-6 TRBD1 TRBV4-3 CASSQDLTGGNSPLHF TGCGCCAGCAGCCAAGATCTTACAGGGGGAAATTCACCCCTCCACTTT
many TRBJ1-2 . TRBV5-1 CASSSRAEGDGYTF TGCGCCAGCAGCTCTCGGGCCGAGGGCGATGGCTACACCTTC
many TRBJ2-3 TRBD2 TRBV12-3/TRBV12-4 CASSRSGGTDTQYF TGTGCCAGCAGTAGAAGCGGGGGCACAGATACGCAGTATTTT
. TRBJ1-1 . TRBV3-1 CASSQDKGEIGTEAFF TGTGCCAGCAGCCAAGATAAAGGCGAGATCGGCACTGAAGCTTTCTTT
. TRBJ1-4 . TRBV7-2 CASSSPPLEKLFF TGTGCCAGCAGCTCGCCGCCCTTAGAAAAACTGTTTTTT
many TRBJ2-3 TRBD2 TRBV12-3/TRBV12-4 CASSLLAGALDTQYF TGTGCCAGCAGTTTGCTAGCGGGAGCGTTAGATACGCAGTATTTT
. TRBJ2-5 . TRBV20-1 CSAPQETQYF TGCAGTGCTCCCCAAGAGACCCAGTACTTC
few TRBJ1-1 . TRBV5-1 CASSPAGGLIDSTEAFF TGCGCCAGCAGCCCGGCCGGAGGGCTGATAGATTCTACTGAAGCTTTCTTT
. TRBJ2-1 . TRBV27 CASSSGTNNEQFF TGTGCCAGCAGCTCCGGGACGAACAATGAGCAGTTCTTC
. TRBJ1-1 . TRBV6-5 CASSSWTDWNTEAFF TGTGCCAGCAGTTCCTGGACAGACTGGAACACTGAAGCTTTCTTT
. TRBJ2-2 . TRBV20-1 CSATFNTGELFF TGCAGTGCGACCTTTAACACCGGGGAGCTGTTTTTT
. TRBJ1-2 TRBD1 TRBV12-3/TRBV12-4 CASSEQGVTGDYTF TGTGCCAGCAGCGAACAGGGGGTAACTGGCGACTACACCTTC
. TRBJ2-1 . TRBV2 CASSVLEQFF TGTGCCAGCAGTGTGCTTGAGCAGTTCTTC
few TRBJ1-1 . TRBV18 CASSPPNRASNTEAFF TGTGCCAGCTCACCACCGAACCGGGCCTCGAACACTGAAGCTTTCTTT
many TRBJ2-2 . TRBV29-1 CSVETGGDTGELFF TGCAGCGTTGAAACAGGGGGGGACACCGGGGAGCTGTTTTTT
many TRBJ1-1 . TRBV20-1 CSARDPWSENTEAFF TGCAGTGCTAGAGATCCCTGGTCGGAGAACACTGAAGCTTTCTTT
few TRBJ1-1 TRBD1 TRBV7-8 CATLTGEYEAFF TGTGCCACCCTGACAGGGGAATATGAAGCTTTCTTT
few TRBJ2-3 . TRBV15 CATRRDSDTQYF TGTGCCACCAGGAGGGATTCAGATACGCAGTATTTT
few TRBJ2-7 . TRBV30 CAWSSESSYEQYF TGTGCCTGGAGTAGTGAGAGCTCCTACGAGCAGTACTTC
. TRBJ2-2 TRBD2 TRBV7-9 CASSTRTSGANTGELFF TGTGCCAGCAGCACGAGGACTAGCGGGGCGAACACCGGGGAGCTGTTTTTT
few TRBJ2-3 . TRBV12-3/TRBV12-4 CASSRRGRYTQYF TGTGCCAGCAGCCGGAGGGGGCGGTATACGCAGTATTTT
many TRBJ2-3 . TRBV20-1 CSARGEGISTDTQYF TGCAGTGCTAGAGGCGAGGGGATAAGTACAGATACGCAGTATTTT
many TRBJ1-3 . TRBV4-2 CASSHGPGRIAGNTIYF TGTGCCAGCAGCCACGGACCGGGGAGGATCGCTGGAAACACCATATATTTT
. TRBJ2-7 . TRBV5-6 CASRLDVSRTYEQYF TGTGCCAGCAGACTAGATGTGTCACGAACCTACGAGCAGTACTTC
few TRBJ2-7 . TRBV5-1 CASSLVSGPYEQYF TGCGCCAGCAGCTTGGTTAGCGGCCCCTACGAGCAGTACTTC
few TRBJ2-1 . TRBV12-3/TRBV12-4 CASSSGGNNEQFF TGTGCCAGCAGTTCCGGCGGGAACAATGAGCAGTTCTTC
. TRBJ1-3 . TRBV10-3 CAISETGSRDTIYF TGTGCCATCAGTGAAACGGGATCCAGGGACACCATATATTTT
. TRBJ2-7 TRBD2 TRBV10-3 CAINQAGDEQYF TGTGCCATCAACCAAGCGGGGGACGAGCAGTACTTC
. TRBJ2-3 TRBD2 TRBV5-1 CASSPTGTSGSLADTQYF TGCGCCAGCAGTCCTACCGGGACTAGCGGGAGTCTGGCAGATACGCAGTATTTT
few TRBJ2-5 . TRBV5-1 CASSWMGGEGVLETQYF TGCGCCAGCAGCTGGATGGGGGGCGAGGGGGTCTTGGAGACCCAGTACTTC
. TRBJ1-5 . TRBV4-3 CASSQEEGQPQHF TGCGCCAGCAGCCAAGAGGAAGGGCAGCCCCAGCATTTT
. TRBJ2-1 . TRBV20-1 CSARYPNEQFF TGCAGTGCTAGATACCCCAATGAGCAGTTCTTC
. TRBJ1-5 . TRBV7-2 CASSWDTDSNQPQHF TGTGCCAGCAGCTGGGACACAGATAGCAATCAGCCCCAGCATTTT
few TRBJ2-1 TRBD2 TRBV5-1 CASSPTPPGRGGNEQFF TGCGCCAGCAGCCCCACCCCTCCCGGGAGGGGTGGCAATGAGCAGTTCTTC
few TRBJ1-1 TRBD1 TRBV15 CATSRAGTGGTEAFF TGTGCCACCAGCAGGGCCGGGACAGGGGGCACTGAAGCTTTCTTT
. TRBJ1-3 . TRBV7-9 CASSLWAGAAGNTIYF TGTGCCAGCAGCTTATGGGCAGGGGCCGCTGGAAACACCATATATTTT
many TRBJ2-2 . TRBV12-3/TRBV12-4 CASSSVLGGTNTGELFF TGTGCCAGCAGTTCGGTTCTAGGGGGAACTAACACCGGGGAGCTGTTTTTT
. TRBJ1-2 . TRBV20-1 CSAKTDDGYTF TGCAGTGCAAAGACGGATGACGGCTACACCTTC
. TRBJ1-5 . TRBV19 CASRNIQGIGNQPQHF TGTGCCAGTAGGAATATCCAGGGAATTGGCAATCAGCCCCAGCATTTT
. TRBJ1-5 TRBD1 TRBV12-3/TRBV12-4 CASRKGQLSNQPQHF TGTGCCAGCAGAAAGGGACAGCTTAGCAATCAGCCCCAGCATTTT
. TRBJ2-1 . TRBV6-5 CASSYSERGRYNEQFF TGTGCCAGCAGTTACTCGGAAAGGGGTCGCTACAATGAGCAGTTCTTC
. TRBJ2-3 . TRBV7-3 CASSSIMTSTDTQYF TGTGCCAGCAGCTCTATAATGACTAGCACAGATACGCAGTATTTT
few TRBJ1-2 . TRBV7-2 CASSFRVRGGHTF TGTGCCAGCAGCTTTCGAGTACGGGGAGGCCACACCTTC